These T cell receptor beta chains were read from a single sample in a study of T cell changes during pregnancy in multiple sclerosis. Using immunoSEQ multiplex PCR, the repertoire was profiled, and TCRdb retains in-frame clones only, with some absent. This sample has under 55,000 clones, with around 90% found just once. The specimen was CD4+ T cells from peripheral blood mononuclear cells, collected after pregnancy. These receptors came from a female donor in good health, enrolled as a control in a pregnancy study. Each CDR3 is given with its conserved first and last residue. D genes are given only for firm matches.

TRBD2 16 TRBV6-5 CASSYSEGLAGGTQYF
TRBD2 13 TRBV11-2 CASSLARGDSEYF
- 13 TRBV7-2 CASSRTTNTEAFF
TRBD1 17 TRBV18 CASSPQNRGLSGYGYTF
TRBD2 22 TRBV5-1 CASSSPKSTSGGLKPNTGELFF
- 14 TRBV6-5 CASCPAERPWGYTF
- 11 TRBV11-2 CASSLRETQYF
TRBD1 14 TRBV28 CAIDAGTGVTEAFF
TRBD1 16 TRBV19 CASSNGQGGDPYEQYF
- 11 TRBV19 CASSAGPEAFF
TRBD2 14 TRBV7-8 CASSFWEGSYEQYF
TRBD1 18 TRBV5-1 CASSLAGQGAMGTGELFF
TRBD2 15 TRBV6-5 CASSYAAGGHYEQYF
- 15 TRBV5-1 CASSLGLQGWYGYTF
- 13 TRBV11-3 CASSPGRTREAFF
- 15 TRBV6-6 CASSYGSGRGEKLFF
TRBD1 14 TRBV28 CASSPGTATYEQYF
- 15 TRBV11-2 CASSKGILTTGELFF
TRBD1 15 TRBV12-5 CASGTTGGATGELFF
- 13 TRBV5-4 CASSLGPVEDQYF
- 15 TRBV18 CASSPSTVPPEKLFF
TRBD1 14 TRBV5-1 CASSFGRGKNEQYF
- 14 TRBV10-3 CATSQGAKTDTQYF
TRBD1 15 TRBV18 CASSPTTGGRQPQHF
- 12 TRBV7-3 CASSQGEYGYTF
- 13 TRBV5-6 CASNSRGWNTIYF
- 15 TRBV19 CARRALAAQGTEAFF
TRBD2 18 TRBV9 CASSVTSGSGRYTGELFF
TRBD1 15 TRBV11-2 CASSFETGQGNTIYF
- 12 TRBV5-4 CASSFSRTEAFF
TRBD2 14 TRBV4-2 CASSQPAGGREQFF
- 15 TRBV2 CASFRRGNSGNTIYF
- 15 TRBV5-1 CASSGGFSIQETQYF
TRBD2 18 TRBV9 CASSVSLRVAGDTDTQYF
- 13 TRBV7-9 CASSTAGAGGYTF
TRBD2 17 TRBV11-1 CASSQGTSVANTGELFF
TRBD2 15 TRBV9 CASSQSGGATDTQYF
- 12 TRBV5-1 CASSSQAYEQYF